This T cell receptor (beta chain) comes out of a study of blood T cell repertoires in COVID-19. Here immunoSEQ multiplex PCR was the method, and the copy in TCRdb shows in-frame clones only, minus some. The sample lists around 150,000 clones, roughly 85% occurring once. The CDR3 sequence is 16 residues long. V was pared by 3 bases and J by 7 bases, with 22 bases between. Germline CDR1 is DFQATT and CDR2 is SNEGSKA (reference sequence). This clonotype was obtained from a woman in her sixties with COVID-19, enrolled during active disease. The genes are TRBV20-1 and TRBJ1-5; weak D call: TRBD1 (5 bases). Sequencing input: peripheral blood. As DNA, the CDR3 is TGCAGTGCTAGTCCCCCCAGGGCTGCGCAGGGCCAGCCCCAGCATTTT. This translates into CSASPPRAAQGQPQHF.